This T cell receptor (beta chain) was sequenced during a study of OX40 agonist ivuxolimab in advanced cancers. Study details: Past anti-PD-1, anti-PD-L1 or anti-CTLA-4 therapy was accepted, and 40% had received some. Whole-study results and caveats: Antigen specificity of clonally expanded peripheral T cells was not established. Dosing at 0.1 to 3.0 mg/kg was accompanied by clonal expansion of CD4+ and CD8+ blood T cells by week 6. Mean expanded clone counts were higher in CD8+ than CD4+ T cells.

Details on this clone: The target antigen is unknown.

The CDR3 is made up of 16 amino acids. The V end lost 0 bases, the J end lost 0 bases, and 11 bases lay between the germline ends. Germline loops: CDR1 KGHSH, CDR2 LQKENI. Profiling relied on immunoSEQ multiplex PCR, and the TCRdb table lists in-frame clones only, not all of them. The data show around 3,700 clones, roughly four fifths seen once. The sample in question was CD4+ or CD8+ T cells sorted from blood, obtained in a trial of the OX40 agonist ivuxolimab. The sequence was collected from an adult with an advanced solid tumor such as melanoma, head and neck, liver or kidney cancer. V gene TRBV18 combines with J gene TRBJ1-2; D is possibly TRBD1 (5 bases). The CDR3 DNA follows: TGTGCCAGCTCACCACCGGGGGGAGTTGCTAACTATGGCTACACCTTC. Its protein product is CASSPPGGVANYGYTF. The complete variable domain, with remaining parts taken from reference TRBV18 and TRBJ1-2, reads NAGVMQNPRHLVRRRGQEARLRCSPMKGHSHVYWYRQLPEEGLKFMVYLQKENIIDESGMPKERFSAEFPKEGPSILRIQQVVRGDSAAYFCASSPPGGVANYGYTFGSGTRLTVV.